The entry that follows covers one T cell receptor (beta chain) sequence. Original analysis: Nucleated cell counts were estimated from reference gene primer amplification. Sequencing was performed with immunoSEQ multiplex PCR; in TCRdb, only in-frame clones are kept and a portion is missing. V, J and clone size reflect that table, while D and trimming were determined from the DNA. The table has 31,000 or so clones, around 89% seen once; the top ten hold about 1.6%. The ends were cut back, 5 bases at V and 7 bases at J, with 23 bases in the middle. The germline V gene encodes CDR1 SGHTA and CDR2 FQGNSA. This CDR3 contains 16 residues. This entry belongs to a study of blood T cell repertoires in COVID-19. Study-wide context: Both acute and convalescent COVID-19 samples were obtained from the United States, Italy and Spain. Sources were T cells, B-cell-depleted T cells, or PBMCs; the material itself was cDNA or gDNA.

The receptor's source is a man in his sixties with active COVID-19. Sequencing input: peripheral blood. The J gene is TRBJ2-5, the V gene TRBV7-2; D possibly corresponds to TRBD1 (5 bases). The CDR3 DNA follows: TGTGCCAGCAGCCCGAACCCTATGGGCTGGGGCGTGACCCAGTACTTC. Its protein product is CASSPNPMGWGVTQYF. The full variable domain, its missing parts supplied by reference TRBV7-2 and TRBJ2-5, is GAGVSQSPSNKVTEKGKDVELRCDPISGHTALYWYRQSLGQGLEFLIYFQGNSAPDKSGLPSDRFSAERTGGSVSTLTIQRTQQEDSAVYLCASSPNPMGWGVTQYFGPGTRLLVL.